A selection of T cell receptor beta chains follows, all from one sample in a study of cytomegalovirus exposure and HLA in healthy donors. Method: immunoSEQ multiplex PCR; TCRdb's copy keeps in-frame clones and lacks some. Of around 94,000 clones listed, approximately 77% are singletons. Sequencing was performed on PBMCs. These TCRs come from a male donor in good health and CMV-seropositive. The CDR3 runs from the conserved cysteine through the conserved F or W. The D gene is left open where the match is weak. Clone size is given for some rows only: seen once, a few or many times, or a class if the clone is expanded.

D: NA; J: TRBJ1-6; V: TRBV6-6; size: NA; length: 16; DNA: TGTGCCAGCACCTCGAGGGCAGTCAGATCCAATTCACCCCTCCACTTT; CDR3: CASTSRAVRSNSPLHF
D: NA; J: TRBJ2-3; V: TRBV5-1; size: NA; length: 13; DNA: TGCGCCATCCAAACCCGGCAGGCAGATACGCAGTATTTT; CDR3: CAIQTRQADTQYF
D: TRBD1; J: TRBJ2-3; V: TRBV19; size: NA; length: 17; DNA: TGTGCCAGTAGTACACAGGGGGCCTTGGTTGGTTCGGATACGCAGTATTTT; CDR3: CASSTQGALVGSDTQYF
D: TRBD2; J: TRBJ2-7; V: TRBV2; size: NA; length: 15; DNA: TGTGCCAGCAGAGCCCGGACTAGCGGCTTTTACGAGCAGTACTTC; CDR3: CASRARTSGFYEQYF
D: TRBD1; J: TRBJ2-3; V: TRBV11-2; size: NA; length: 16; DNA: TGTGCCAGCAGCTTAGAAGGGGGACAGCTCACAGATACGCAGTATTTT; CDR3: CASSLEGGQLTDTQYF
D: TRBD1; J: TRBJ1-3; V: TRBV27; size: once; length: 15; DNA: TGTGCCAGCAGTCCGACAGGGGGCTCCGGAAACACCATATATTTT; CDR3: CASSPTGGSGNTIYF
D: NA; J: TRBJ1-1; V: TRBV6-5; size: few; length: 14; DNA: TGTGCCAGCAGTCCTTCGGGAGGGGGTGAAGAAGCTTTCTTT; CDR3: CASSPSGGGEEAFF
D: NA; J: TRBJ2-7; V: TRBV4-3; size: NA; length: 14; DNA: TGCGCCAGCAGCCAAACCGCAGGGGTCTACGAGCAGTACTTC; CDR3: CASSQTAGVYEQYF
D: NA; J: TRBJ1-1; V: TRBV5-1; size: NA; length: 15; DNA: TGCGCCAGCAGCTTGGTGGCAGGAAGGAACACTGAAGCTTTCTTT; CDR3: CASSLVAGRNTEAFF
D: TRBD2; J: TRBJ2-3; V: TRBV7-8; size: NA; length: 16; DNA: TGTGCCAGCAGCTCCAAAGCGGGAGTAAGGACAGATACGCAGTATTTT; CDR3: CASSSKAGVRTDTQYF
D: TRBD2; J: TRBJ2-3; V: TRBV4-3; size: once; length: 17; DNA: TGCGCCAGCAGCCAAGATCTCCCTAGCGGAAGCACAGATACGCAGTATTTT; CDR3: CASSQDLPSGSTDTQYF
D: TRBD2; J: TRBJ2-7; V: TRBV11-2; size: NA; length: 13; DNA: TGTGCCAGCAGCTTACAGCGGGAAATGGGGCAGTACTTC; CDR3: CASSLQREMGQYF
D: TRBD1; J: TRBJ1-5; V: TRBV19; size: NA; length: 17; DNA: TGTGCCAGTAGTAGACCCCGGGACAGGGGATCCGATCAGCCCCAGCATTTT; CDR3: CASSRPRDRGSDQPQHF
D: NA; J: TRBJ2-7; V: TRBV7-2; size: NA; length: 14; DNA: TGTGCCAGCAGCTCGGACTGGGGGGACTACGAGCAGTACTTC; CDR3: CASSSDWGDYEQYF
D: TRBD1; J: TRBJ2-2; V: TRBV11-2; size: few; length: 15; DNA: TGTGCCAGCAGCTCCCGACAGGGGGGTCCCGGGGAGCTGTTTTTT; CDR3: CASSSRQGGPGELFF
D: NA; J: TRBJ2-7; V: TRBV21-1; size: NA; length: 14; DNA: TGTGCCAGCAGCAGACGACCCCGGAGTGACGAGCAGTACTTC; CDR3: CASSRRPRSDEQYF
D: NA; J: TRBJ1-6; V: TRBV7-9; size: NA; length: 13; DNA: TGTGCCAGCCGGGGGGCCGATTATTCACCCCTCCACTTT; CDR3: CASRGADYSPLHF
D: NA; J: TRBJ2-4; V: TRBV7-8; size: NA; length: 14; DNA: TGTGCCAGCAGCTTAGTAGCGGATGGGTACATTCAGTACTTC; CDR3: CASSLVADGYIQYF
D: TRBD1; J: TRBJ2-1; V: TRBV11-3; size: NA; length: 16; DNA: TGTGCCAGCAGCTTAGCCCCCGGACAGGGGCAAGATGAGCAGTTCTTC; CDR3: CASSLAPGQGQDEQFF
D: TRBD1; J: TRBJ2-7; V: TRBV9; size: NA; length: 14; DNA: TGTGCCAGCAGCGTAGCGGCAGGGGGTTACGAGCAGTACTTC; CDR3: CASSVAAGGYEQYF
D: TRBD2; J: TRBJ2-3; V: TRBV5-1; size: few; length: 15; DNA: TGCGCCAGCAGAGAACTAGCGGGTAGCACAGATACGCAGTATTTT; CDR3: CASRELAGSTDTQYF
D: TRBD1; J: TRBJ2-1; V: TRBV28; size: NA; length: 14; DNA: TGTGCCAGCAGTCCCACAGACAGGGAGAATGAGCAGTTCTTC; CDR3: CASSPTDRENEQFF
D: TRBD2; J: TRBJ2-1; V: TRBV7-6; size: NA; length: 16; DNA: TGTGCCAGCAGCTTCGGGACGACTAGCGGTTTCAATGAGCAGTTCTTC; CDR3: CASSFGTTSGFNEQFF
D: TRBD2; J: TRBJ2-7; V: TRBV4-3; size: NA; length: 15; DNA: TGCGCCAGCAGCCAAGAGCTAGCGGGAGTTGGTGAGCAGTACTTC; CDR3: CASSQELAGVGEQYF
D: NA; J: TRBJ2-1; V: TRBV11-3; size: NA; length: 15; DNA: TGTGCCAGCAGCTTAGGTGGCGGGATCTACAATGAGCAGTTCTTC; CDR3: CASSLGGGIYNEQFF
D: NA; J: TRBJ2-7; V: TRBV2; size: NA; length: 14; DNA: TGTGCCAGCACCCCGGGACTCGGGAAATACGAGCAGTACTTC; CDR3: CASTPGLGKYEQYF
D: NA; J: TRBJ1-3; V: TRBV6-1; size: NA; length: 14; DNA: TGTGCCACCGGACAGTTAGCCTCTGGAAACACCATATATTTT; CDR3: CATGQLASGNTIYF
D: TRBD2; J: TRBJ2-3; V: TRBV28; size: few; length: 14; DNA: TGTGCCAGTAAAGGGCTAGCGGAAACAGATACGCAGTATTTT; CDR3: CASKGLAETDTQYF
D: NA; J: TRBJ1-5; V: TRBV19; size: few; length: 13; DNA: TGTGCCGGGGGCCAGGGTAGCAATCAGCCCCAGCATTTT; CDR3: CAGGQGSNQPQHF
D: NA; J: TRBJ1-5; V: TRBV5-6; size: NA; length: 14; DNA: TGTGCCAGCAGCCTGGGGCTCGGCAATCAGCCCCAGCATTTT; CDR3: CASSLGLGNQPQHF
D: NA; J: TRBJ2-7; V: TRBV6-5; size: NA; length: 15; DNA: TGTGCCAGCAGTTACTCGAGGGAGGCCCTAGGTGAGCAGTACTTC; CDR3: CASSYSREALGEQYF
D: TRBD1; J: TRBJ1-1; V: TRBV4-2; size: NA; length: 16; DNA: TGTGCCAGCAGCCAAGATCGCGGGACAGGGTTTGGTGAAGCTTTCTTT; CDR3: CASSQDRGTGFGEAFF
D: NA; J: TRBJ1-3; V: TRBV28; size: few; length: 14; DNA: TGTGCCAGCTTCGGGAAGGGTAACGGAAACACCATATATTTT; CDR3: CASFGKGNGNTIYF
D: NA; J: TRBJ2-5; V: TRBV25-1; size: NA; length: 14; DNA: TGTGCCAGCAGTTTCCCCGGACTGGAAGAGACCCAGTACTTC; CDR3: CASSFPGLEETQYF
D: TRBD2; J: TRBJ2-7; V: TRBV15; size: few; length: 17; DNA: TGTGCCACCAGCAGAGTATCCGGACTAGCGGATCGGTACGAGCAGTACTTC; CDR3: CATSRVSGLADRYEQYF
D: TRBD2; J: TRBJ2-5; V: TRBV6-1; size: once; length: 15; DNA: TGTGCCAGCAGTGAAGCGAAGGGACTAGGAGAGACCCAGTACTTC; CDR3: CASSEAKGLGETQYF
D: NA; J: TRBJ1-1; V: TRBV29-1; size: NA; length: 12; DNA: TGCAGCGTTGGGACCGGGGGACTAGAAGCTTTCTTT; CDR3: CSVGTGGLEAFF
D: TRBD1; J: TRBJ2-7; V: TRBV28; size: NA; length: 13; DNA: TGTGCCAGCACCAAGGGGGCCTACTACGAGCAGTACTTC; CDR3: CASTKGAYYEQYF
D: TRBD1; J: TRBJ1-1; V: TRBV28; size: NA; length: 16; DNA: TGTGCCAGCAAGGACGCAGGGGGCTTATCGAACCCTGAAGCTTTCTTT; CDR3: CASKDAGGLSNPEAFF
D: NA; J: TRBJ1-1; V: TRBV6-5; size: NA; length: 14; DNA: TGTGCCAGCAGTTACAAGGGGGAGAACACTGAAGCTTTCTTT; CDR3: CASSYKGENTEAFF
D: NA; J: TRBJ2-7; V: TRBV7-9; size: few; length: 16; DNA: TGTGCCAGCAGCCCCCCCCCAGGGACTTCCTCGTCCGAGCAGTACTTC; CDR3: CASSPPPGTSSSEQYF
D: TRBD2; J: TRBJ2-7; V: TRBV5-1; size: NA; length: 14; DNA: TGCGCCAGCAGCTCGGGACTAGCGGGATACGAGCAGTACTTC; CDR3: CASSSGLAGYEQYF
D: NA; J: TRBJ2-7; V: TRBV10-3; size: NA; length: 13; DNA: TGTGCCATCAGTGCCGCAGGGCCCTACGAGCAGTACTTC; CDR3: CAISAAGPYEQYF
D: TRBD1; J: TRBJ2-2; V: TRBV18; size: NA; length: 15; DNA: TGTGCCAGCTCACGCACAGGGGCCGGCACCGGGGAGCTGTTTTTT; CDR3: CASSRTGAGTGELFF
D: NA; J: TRBJ1-1; V: TRBV5-5; size: NA; length: 16; DNA: TGTGCCAGCAGCTTGGTGGCCCTTCGGGGGAACACTGAAGCTTTCTTT; CDR3: CASSLVALRGNTEAFF
D: NA; J: TRBJ2-2; V: TRBV11-2; size: NA; length: 15; DNA: TGTGCCAGCAGCCGCGGGGGCCGGAACACCGGGGAGCTGTTTTTT; CDR3: CASSRGGRNTGELFF
D: TRBD2; J: TRBJ2-7; V: TRBV4-1; size: NA; length: 17; DNA: TGCGCCAGCAGCCGGACTACTAGCGGGAATCTTCCCTACGAGCAGTACTTC; CDR3: CASSRTTSGNLPYEQYF
D: TRBD1; J: TRBJ1-1; V: TRBV7-3; size: few; length: 18; DNA: TGTGCCAGCAGCTTAAGGGGCGGGACAGGACTGCTGAACACTGAAGCTTTCTTT; CDR3: CASSLRGGTGLLNTEAFF
D: NA; J: TRBJ1-1; V: TRBV11-1; size: NA; length: 15; DNA: TGTGCCAGCAGCTTAGCGCCCGTGAGGAACACTGAAGCTTTCTTT; CDR3: CASSLAPVRNTEAFF
D: NA; J: TRBJ1-2; V: TRBV7-9; size: NA; length: 13; DNA: TGTGCCAGCAGCTTAGTAGGCGCGGGGGGCTACACCTTC; CDR3: CASSLVGAGGYTF
D: NA; J: TRBJ1-1; V: TRBV10-3; size: NA; length: 15; DNA: TGTGCCATCAGTGAGAGCGGGTCTGGTAACACTGAAGCTTTCTTT; CDR3: CAISESGSGNTEAFF
D: NA; J: TRBJ2-7; V: TRBV27; size: NA; length: 13; DNA: TGTGCCAGCAGGAGGGGGGGATCCTACGAGCAGTACTTC; CDR3: CASRRGGSYEQYF
D: NA; J: TRBJ2-1; V: TRBV7-2; size: NA; length: 15; DNA: TGTGCCAGCAGCTTATCGGGGGGCTCTTACAATGAGCAGTTCTTC; CDR3: CASSLSGGSYNEQFF